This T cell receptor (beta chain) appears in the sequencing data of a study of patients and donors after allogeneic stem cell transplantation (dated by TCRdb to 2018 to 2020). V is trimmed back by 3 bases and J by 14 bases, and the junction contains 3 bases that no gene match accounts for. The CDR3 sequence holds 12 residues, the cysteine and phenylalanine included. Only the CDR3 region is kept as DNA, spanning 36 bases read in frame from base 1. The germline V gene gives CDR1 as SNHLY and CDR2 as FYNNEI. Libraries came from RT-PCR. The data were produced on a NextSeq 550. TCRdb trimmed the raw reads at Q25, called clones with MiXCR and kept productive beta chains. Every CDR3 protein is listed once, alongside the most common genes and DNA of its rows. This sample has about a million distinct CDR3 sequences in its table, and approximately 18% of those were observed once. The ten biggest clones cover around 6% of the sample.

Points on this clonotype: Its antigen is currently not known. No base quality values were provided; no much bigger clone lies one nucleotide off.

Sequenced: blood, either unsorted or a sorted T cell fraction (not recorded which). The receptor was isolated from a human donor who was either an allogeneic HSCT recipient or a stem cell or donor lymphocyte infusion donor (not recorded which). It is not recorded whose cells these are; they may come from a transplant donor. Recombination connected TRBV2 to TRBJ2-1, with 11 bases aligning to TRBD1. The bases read TGTGCCAGCAGTGACCTGGGACAGGGGGAGTTCTTC. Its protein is CASSDLGQGEFF.